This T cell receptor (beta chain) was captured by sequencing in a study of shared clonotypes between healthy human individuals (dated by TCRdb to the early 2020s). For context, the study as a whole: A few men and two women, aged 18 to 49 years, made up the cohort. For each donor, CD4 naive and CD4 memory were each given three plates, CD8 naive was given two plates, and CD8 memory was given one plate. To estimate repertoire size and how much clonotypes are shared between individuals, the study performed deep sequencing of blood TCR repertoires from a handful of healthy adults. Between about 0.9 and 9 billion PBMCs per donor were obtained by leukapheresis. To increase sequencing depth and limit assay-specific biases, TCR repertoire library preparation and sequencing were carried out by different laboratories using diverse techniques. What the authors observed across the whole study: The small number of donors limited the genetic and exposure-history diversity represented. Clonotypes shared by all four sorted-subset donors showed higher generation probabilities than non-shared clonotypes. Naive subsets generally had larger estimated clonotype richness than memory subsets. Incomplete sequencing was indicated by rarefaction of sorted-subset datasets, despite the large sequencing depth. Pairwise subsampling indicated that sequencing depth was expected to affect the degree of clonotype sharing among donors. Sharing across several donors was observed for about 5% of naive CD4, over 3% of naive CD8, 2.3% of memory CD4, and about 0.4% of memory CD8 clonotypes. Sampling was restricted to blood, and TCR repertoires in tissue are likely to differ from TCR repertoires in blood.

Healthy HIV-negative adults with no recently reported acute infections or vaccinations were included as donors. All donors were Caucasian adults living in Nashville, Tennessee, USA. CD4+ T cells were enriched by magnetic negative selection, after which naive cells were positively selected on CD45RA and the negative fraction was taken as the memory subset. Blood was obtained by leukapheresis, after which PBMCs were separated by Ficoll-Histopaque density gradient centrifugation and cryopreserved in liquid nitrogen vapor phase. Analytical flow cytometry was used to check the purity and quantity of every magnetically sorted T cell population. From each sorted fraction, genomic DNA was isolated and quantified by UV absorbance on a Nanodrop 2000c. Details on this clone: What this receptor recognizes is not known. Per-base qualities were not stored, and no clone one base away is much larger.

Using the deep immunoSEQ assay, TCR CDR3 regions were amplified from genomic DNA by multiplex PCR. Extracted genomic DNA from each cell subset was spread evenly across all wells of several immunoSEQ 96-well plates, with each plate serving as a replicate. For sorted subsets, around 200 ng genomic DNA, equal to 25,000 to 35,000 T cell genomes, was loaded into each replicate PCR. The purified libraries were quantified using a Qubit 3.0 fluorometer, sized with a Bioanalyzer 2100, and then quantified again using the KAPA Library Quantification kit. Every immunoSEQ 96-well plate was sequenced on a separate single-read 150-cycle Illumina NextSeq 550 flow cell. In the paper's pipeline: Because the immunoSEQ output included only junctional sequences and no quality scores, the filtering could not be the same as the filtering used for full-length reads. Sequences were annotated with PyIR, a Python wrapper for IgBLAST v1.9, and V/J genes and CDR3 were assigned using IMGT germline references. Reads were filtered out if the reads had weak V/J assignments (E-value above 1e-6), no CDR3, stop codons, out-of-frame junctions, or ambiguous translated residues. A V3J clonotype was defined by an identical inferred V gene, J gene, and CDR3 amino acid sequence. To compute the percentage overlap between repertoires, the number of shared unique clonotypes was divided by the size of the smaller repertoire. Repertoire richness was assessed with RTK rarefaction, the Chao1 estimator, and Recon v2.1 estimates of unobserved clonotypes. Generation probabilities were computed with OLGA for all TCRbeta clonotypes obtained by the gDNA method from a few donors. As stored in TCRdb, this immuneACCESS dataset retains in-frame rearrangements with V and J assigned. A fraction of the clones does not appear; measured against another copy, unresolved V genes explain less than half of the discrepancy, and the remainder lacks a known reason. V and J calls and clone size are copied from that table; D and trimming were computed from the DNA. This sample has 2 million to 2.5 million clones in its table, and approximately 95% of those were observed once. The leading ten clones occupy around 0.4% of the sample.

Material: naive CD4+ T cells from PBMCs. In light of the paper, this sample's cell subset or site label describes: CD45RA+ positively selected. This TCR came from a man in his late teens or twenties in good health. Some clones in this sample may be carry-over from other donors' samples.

The CDR3 protein: CASRADLVRDQPQHF. In nucleotide form, the sequence is TGTGCCAGCAGGGCCGACCTTGTTAGAGATCAGCCCCAGCATTTT. The rearranged segments are TRBV27 and TRBJ1-5; no confident D gene assignment can be made. V was cut back by 6 bases and J by 5 bases, leaving a gap of 17 bases between them. The germline V gene (reference sequence) provides CDR1 MNHEY and CDR2 SMNVEV. The CDR3 spans 15 residues, from the cysteine through the phenylalanine. The only DNA kept is the CDR3, 45 bases in frame from the first base.